Listed below are T cell receptor beta chains from one sample, sequenced in a study of shared clonotypes between healthy human individuals. Using immunoSEQ multiplex PCR, the repertoire was profiled, and TCRdb retains in-frame clones only, with some absent. This table has 1 million to 1.2 million clones, 70% to 80% appearing once. Source material: memory CD4+ T cells from PBMCs. The source of these receptors is a man aged 18 to 30 in good health. Some clones in this sample may be carry-over from other donors' samples. Each CDR3 is given without its conserved first and last residue.

v_call	cdr3_aa
TRBV5-4	ASSSIISYQSGYT
TRBV4-1	ASSQGRHHSNYGYT
TRBV7-9	ASSLPWDRGRGTEAF
TRBV29-1	SVDGGAAWGTDTQY
TRBV5-1	ASSLTSDTEAF
TRBV5-1	ASSLGAVWDGYT
TRBV5-4	ASSRQGNSGNTIY
TRBV29-1	SVGTGQRYNEQF
TRBV10-2	ASSVRDGANYGYT
TRBV7-3	ASSLHGQGTDTQY
TRBV7-8	ASSLFQWSTGQAYGYT
TRBV2	ASSEDRTNTEAF
TRBV30	AWSVHREGLLQSNEQF
TRBV10-3	AISPDRGNQPQH
TRBV7-8	ASSLDRVDYGYT
TRBV19	ASSMPPTSGRLKEQF
TRBV29-1	SGQPGQPPDTQY
TRBV4-1	ASSLGTSGGYEQY
TRBV29-1	SVAWQAGGPDTQY
TRBV11-2	ASSLVGSGANVLT
TRBV5-4	ASSVRQGNNEKLF
TRBV5-1	ASSLDSHNEQF
TRBV2	ASSYRGYTEAF
TRBV5-6	ASSWTGGTQY
TRBV7-2	ASSLRPSGHNYGYT
TRBV6-5	ASSYSGVVYGYT
TRBV5-1	ASSWAGSSGANVLT
TRBV4-1	ASSQDPPNRGNQPQH
TRBV9	ASSVTTGVADTQY
TRBV18	ASSPTARDPQINEQF
TRBV29-1	SVEVTRQDGYT
TRBV5-1	ASSSDRGYSGANVLT